This entry features one T cell receptor beta chain sequence. Its target is not known. This record comes from a study of T cell repertoires in cytomegalovirus infection. Germline CDR1 reads LNHDA; CDR2 reads SQIVND (reference sequence). With 6 bases removed from V and 3 bases from J, the gap between germline ends came to 8 bases. This CDR3 is built from 13 residues. Findings of the study overall: Using cumulative public TCR beta family frequency, the authors identified those who carried CMV together with the relevant HLA.

TCRdb processed the reads anew with MiXCR; each CDR3 protein has one entry. This table has around 530,000 distinct CDR3 sequences, approximately 26% appearing once. Sequencing was performed on PBMCs. The gene calls are TRBV19 and TRBJ1-4; tentative D call: TRBD1 (5 bases). This TCR was sampled from a human donor in good health (CMV status not recorded). Some clones in this sample may be carry-over from other donors' samples. The CDR3 nucleotides read TGTGCCAGTAGGTCAGGGTCTAATGAAAAACTGTTTTTT. It specifies CASRSGSNEKLFF.